This T cell receptor beta chain was sequenced in a study of blood T cell repertoires in COVID-19. Background on the study: From the United States, Italy and Spain came samples of acute and convalescent COVID-19. Sources were T cells, B-cell-depleted T cells, or PBMCs; the material itself was cDNA or gDNA.

CDR1 LNHDA and CDR2 SQIVND come from the germline V gene (reference sequence). The V gene lost 6 bases and the J gene lost 6 bases, with 13 bases spanning the gap. This CDR3 region has 13 residues. Study processing details: From reference gene primer amplification, estimates of nucleated cell counts were derived. Clones were sequenced by immunoSEQ multiplex PCR, and TCRdb holds only the in-frame ones, with some missing. V and J calls and clone size follow that table, whereas D and trimming were derived from the DNA. The sample has 450,000 to 500,000 clones, 70% to 90% seen once. Sequencing used peripheral blood. The TCR comes from a human donor in a cohort sampled during active COVID-19. The chain joins TRBV19 to TRBJ2-3, with TRBD1 as a possible D gene (6 bases). CDR3 coding DNA: TGTGCCAGTAGACCGCCAGGGGTTGATACGCAGTATTTT. Amino acids: CASRPPGVDTQYF.